Each of the 5 T cell receptor beta chains below was sequenced from the same sample in a study of blood T cell repertoires in COVID-19. The table came from immunoSEQ multiplex PCR; TCRdb's copy has only in-frame clones and leaves some out. The sample gives 100,000 to 150,000 clones, about 79% of which show up once; 35% to 40% is in the top ten. Sequencing input: peripheral blood. Source of these receptors: a man in his forties with active or convalescent COVID-19.

The V and J genes are TRBV24-1 and TRBJ2-5, with D possibly being TRBD1 (6 bases). Trimming took 1 base from V and 4 from J, leaving 15 bases between them. This CDR3 region has 16 residues. Germline V lookup: CDR1 KGHDR, CDR2 SFDVKD. Here the CDR3 DNA reads TGTGCCACCAGTGATTTCGGCGCAGGGGCAACAGAGACCCAGTACTTC. Protein: CATSDFGAGATETQYF.

This chain uses TRBV7-2 with TRBJ1-1, with D unresolved. Trimming removed 5 bases at V and 7 bases at J, with 14 bases between. Germline CDR1 SGHTA, CDR2 FQGNSA. The CDR3 loop spans 13 amino acids. The CDR3 region has the DNA TGTGCCAGCAGCCTTAGTGTAAGAGATGAAGCTTTCTTT. It is translated as CASSLSVRDEAFF.

J is TRBJ1-5 and V is TRBV6-4; a possible D gene is TRBD1 (6 bases). Trimming left V 3 bases short and J 0 bases short, with 18 bases between. Germline CDR1 MRHNA, CDR2 SNTAGT. The CDR3 covers 18 residues. CDR3 DNA sequence: TGTGCCAGCAGTGATCCCTCTACAGGGATCAGTAGCAATCAGCCCCAGCATTTT. Encoded protein: CASSDPSTGISSNQPQHF.

This clone occurred once. The chain is built from TRBV4-1 and TRBJ1-5, with TRBD1 as a possible D gene (5 bases). The germline gives CDR1 MGHRA, CDR2 YSYEKL. The length of the CDR3 is 16 residues. Trimming stripped 0 bases from V and 7 bases from J, with 16 bases between. The CDR3 protein is CASSQDVLQGLQPQHF. The CDR3 nucleotides are TGCGCCAGCAGCCAAGATGTCCTGCAGGGTTTACAGCCCCAGCATTTT.

This clone occurred a few times. V usage is TRBV25-1 and J usage is TRBJ2-7; D perhaps matches TRBD1 (5 bases). Germline V lookup: CDR1 MGHDK, CDR2 SYGVNS. This CDR3 has 11 residues. Trimming pared 6 bases from V and 6 bases from J, leaving 9 bases between. The CDR3 DNA reads as TGTGCCAGCAGGCAGGGTACCGAGCAGTACTTC. As protein: CASRQGTEQYF.